This TCR beta chain was recorded in a study of CD8 T cells in ankylosing spondylitis. This clonotype was observed many times. Its antigen is unidentified. TCRdb reanalysed the 5' RACE reads using MiXCR and keeps one entry per CDR3 protein. The table shows about 330,000 distinct CDR3 sequences, with roughly 8% occurring only once. Findings and limits, study-wide: Ankylosing spondylitis blood appeared to carry a characteristic TCR beta motif of 7 or 8 highly homologous variants.

Germline V CDR1 and CDR2: DFQATT, SNEGSKA (reference sequence). The CDR3 has 18 amino acids. V was cut by 6 bases and J by 0 bases, with 24 bases left in between. The V and J genes are TRBV20-1 and TRBJ2-1; D not resolved. This receptor was identified in a male donor with ankylosing spondylitis. The sample comprised blood, either unsorted or a sorted T cell fraction (not recorded which). The CDR3 bases are TGCAGTGCCGCGACCACACGTGTGGTACCGAGCTCCTACAATGAGCAGTTCTTC. It translates to CSAATTRVVPSSYNEQFF.